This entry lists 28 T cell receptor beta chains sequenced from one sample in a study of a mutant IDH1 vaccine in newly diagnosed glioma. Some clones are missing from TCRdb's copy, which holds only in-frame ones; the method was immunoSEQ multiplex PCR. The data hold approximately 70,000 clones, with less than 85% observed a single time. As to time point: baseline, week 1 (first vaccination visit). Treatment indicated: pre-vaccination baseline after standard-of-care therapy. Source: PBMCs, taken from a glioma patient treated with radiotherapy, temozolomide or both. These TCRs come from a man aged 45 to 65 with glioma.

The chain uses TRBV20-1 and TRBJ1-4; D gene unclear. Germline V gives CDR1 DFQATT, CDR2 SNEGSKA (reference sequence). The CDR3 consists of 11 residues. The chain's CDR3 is CGAGNNEKLFF. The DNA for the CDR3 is TGCGGCGCGGGGAATAATGAAAAACTGTTTTTT.

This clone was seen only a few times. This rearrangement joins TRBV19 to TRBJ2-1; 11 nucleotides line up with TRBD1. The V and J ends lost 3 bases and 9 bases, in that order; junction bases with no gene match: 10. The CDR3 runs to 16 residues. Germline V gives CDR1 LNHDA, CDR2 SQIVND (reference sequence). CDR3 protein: CASSMPGQGVFGEQFF. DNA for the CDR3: TGTGCCAGTAGTATGCCGGGACAGGGGGTCTTCGGTGAGCAGTTCTTC.

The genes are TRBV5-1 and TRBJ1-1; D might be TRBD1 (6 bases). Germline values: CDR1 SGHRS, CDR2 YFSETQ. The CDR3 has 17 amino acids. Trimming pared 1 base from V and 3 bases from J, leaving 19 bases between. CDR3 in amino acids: CASSLRGAVYTHTEAFF. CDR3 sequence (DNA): TGCGCCAGCAGCTTGAGGGGGGCGGTTTATACACACACTGAAGCTTTCTTT. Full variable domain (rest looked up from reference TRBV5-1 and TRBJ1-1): KAGVTQTPRYLIKTRGQQVTLSCSPISGHRSVSWYQQTPGQGLQFLFEYFSETQRNKGNFPGRFSGRQFSNSRSEMNVSTLELGDSALYLCASSLRGAVYTHTEAFFGQGTRLTVV.

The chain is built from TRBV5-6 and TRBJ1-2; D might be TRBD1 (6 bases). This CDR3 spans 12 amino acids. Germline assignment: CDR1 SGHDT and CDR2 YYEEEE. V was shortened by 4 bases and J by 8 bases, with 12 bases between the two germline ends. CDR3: CASSKGVWGYTF. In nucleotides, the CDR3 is TGTGCCAGCAGCAAGGGGGTGTGGGGCTACACCTTC. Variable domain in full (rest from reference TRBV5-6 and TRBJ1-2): DAGVTQSPTHLIKTRGQQVTLRCSPKSGHDTVSWYQQALGQGPQFIFQYYEEEERQRGNFPDRFSGHQFPNYSSELNVNALLLGDSALYLCASSKGVWGYTFGSGTRLTVV.

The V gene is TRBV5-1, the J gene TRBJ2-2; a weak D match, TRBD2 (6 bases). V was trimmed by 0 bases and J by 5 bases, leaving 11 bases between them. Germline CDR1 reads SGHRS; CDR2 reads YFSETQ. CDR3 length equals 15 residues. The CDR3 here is CASSLDTAGTGELFF. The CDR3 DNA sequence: TGCGCCAGCAGCTTGGATACGGCGGGGACCGGGGAGCTGTTTTTT.

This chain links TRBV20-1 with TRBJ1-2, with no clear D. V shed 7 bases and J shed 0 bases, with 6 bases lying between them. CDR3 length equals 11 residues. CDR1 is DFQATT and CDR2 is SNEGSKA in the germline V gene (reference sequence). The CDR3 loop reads CSDEANYGYTF. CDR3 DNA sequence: TGCAGTGACGAGGCTAACTATGGCTACACCTTC.

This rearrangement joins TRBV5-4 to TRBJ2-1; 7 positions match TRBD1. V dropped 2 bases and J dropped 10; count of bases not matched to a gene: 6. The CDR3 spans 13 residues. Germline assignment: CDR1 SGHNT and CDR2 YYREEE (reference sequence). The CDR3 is CASSFYRTGEQFF. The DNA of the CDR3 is TGTGCCAGCAGCTTCTACCGGACAGGCGAGCAGTTCTTC.

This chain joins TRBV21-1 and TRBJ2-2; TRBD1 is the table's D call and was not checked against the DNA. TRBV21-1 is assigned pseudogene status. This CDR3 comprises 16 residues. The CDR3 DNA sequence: TGTGCCAGCAGCCTCCAGGGGTCCAGCAGCCCGGGGGAGCTGTTTTTT. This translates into CASSLQGSSSPGELFF.

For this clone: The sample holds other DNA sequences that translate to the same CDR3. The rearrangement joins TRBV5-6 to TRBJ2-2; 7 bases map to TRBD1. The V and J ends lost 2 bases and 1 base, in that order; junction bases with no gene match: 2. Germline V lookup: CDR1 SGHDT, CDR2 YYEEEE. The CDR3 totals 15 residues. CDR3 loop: CASSLQGQNTGELFF. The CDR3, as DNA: TGTGCCAGCAGCTTACAGGGGCAGAACACCGGGGAGCTGTTTTTT.

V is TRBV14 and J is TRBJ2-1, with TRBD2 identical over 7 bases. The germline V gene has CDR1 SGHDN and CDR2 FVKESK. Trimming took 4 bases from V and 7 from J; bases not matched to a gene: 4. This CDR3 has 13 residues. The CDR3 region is CASSPRLANEQFF. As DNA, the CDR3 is TGTGCCAGCAGCCCCCGACTAGCTAATGAGCAGTTCTTC.

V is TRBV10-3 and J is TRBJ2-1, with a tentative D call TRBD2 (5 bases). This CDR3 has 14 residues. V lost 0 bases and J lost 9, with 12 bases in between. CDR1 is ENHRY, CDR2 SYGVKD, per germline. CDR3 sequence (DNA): TGTGCCATCAGTGAGTCGAACCTCCGGGGTGAGCAGTTCTTC. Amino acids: CAISESNLRGEQFF.

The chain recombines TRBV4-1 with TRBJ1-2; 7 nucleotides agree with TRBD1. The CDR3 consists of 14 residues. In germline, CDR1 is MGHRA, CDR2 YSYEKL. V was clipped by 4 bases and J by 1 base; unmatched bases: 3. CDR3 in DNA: TGCGCCAGCAGCCCCGGGACAGATAACTATGGCTACACCTTC. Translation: CASSPGTDNYGYTF.

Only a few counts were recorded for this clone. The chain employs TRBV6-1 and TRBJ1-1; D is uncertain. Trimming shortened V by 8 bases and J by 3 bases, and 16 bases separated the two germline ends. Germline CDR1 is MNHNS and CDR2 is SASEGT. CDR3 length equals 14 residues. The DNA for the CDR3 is TGTGCCAGCTTACGAGGAGGGTTGGACACTGAAGCTTTCTTT. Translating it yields CASLRGGLDTEAFF.

DNA for the CDR3: TGTGCCACCAGCAGCAGGGGGAATTCACCCCTCCACTTT. It encodes CATSSRGNSPLHF. The rearrangement uses TRBV15 and TRBJ1-6, with TRBD1 matching 7 bases. This CDR3 contains 13 residues. Looked up from germline, CDR1 is LNHNV and CDR2 is YYDKDF (reference sequence). V dropped 3 bases and J dropped 7; count of bases not matched to a gene: 0.

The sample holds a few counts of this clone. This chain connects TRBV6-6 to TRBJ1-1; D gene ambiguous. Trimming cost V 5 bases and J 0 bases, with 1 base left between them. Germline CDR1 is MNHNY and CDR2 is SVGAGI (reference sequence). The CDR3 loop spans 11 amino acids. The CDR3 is CASSVNTEAFF. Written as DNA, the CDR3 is TGTGCCAGCAGTGTGAACACTGAAGCTTTCTTT.

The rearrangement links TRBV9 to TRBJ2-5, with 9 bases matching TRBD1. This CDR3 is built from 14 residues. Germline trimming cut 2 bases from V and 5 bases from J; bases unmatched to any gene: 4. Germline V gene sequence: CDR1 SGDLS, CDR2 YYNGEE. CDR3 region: CASSVDRGGETQYF. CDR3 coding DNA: TGTGCCAGCAGCGTCGACAGGGGGGGCGAGACCCAGTACTTC.

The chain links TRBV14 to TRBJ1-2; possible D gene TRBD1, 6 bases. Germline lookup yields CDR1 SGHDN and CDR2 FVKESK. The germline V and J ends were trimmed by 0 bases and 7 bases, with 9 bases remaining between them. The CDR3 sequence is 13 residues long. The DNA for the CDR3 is TGTGCCAGCAGCCAAGAACTACAGGGTGGCTACACCTTC. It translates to CASSQELQGGYTF.

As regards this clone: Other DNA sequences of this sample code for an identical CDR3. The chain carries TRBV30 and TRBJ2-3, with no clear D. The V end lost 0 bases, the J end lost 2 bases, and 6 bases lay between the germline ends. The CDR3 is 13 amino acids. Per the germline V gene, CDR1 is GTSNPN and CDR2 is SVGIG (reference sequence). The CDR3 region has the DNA TGTGCCTGGAGTGTGGGTTCCACAGATACGCAGTATTTT. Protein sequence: CAWSVGSTDTQYF. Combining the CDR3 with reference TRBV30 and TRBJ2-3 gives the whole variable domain SQTIHQWPATLVQPVGSPLSLECTVEGTSNPNLYWYRQAAGRGLQLLFYSVGIGQISSEVPQNLSASRPQDRQFILSSKKLLLSDSGFYLCAWSVGSTDTQYFGPGTRLTVL.

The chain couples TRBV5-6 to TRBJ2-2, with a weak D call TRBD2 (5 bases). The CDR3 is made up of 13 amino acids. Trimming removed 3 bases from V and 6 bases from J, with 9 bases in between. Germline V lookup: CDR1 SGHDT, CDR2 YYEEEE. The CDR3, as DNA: TGTGCCAGCAGCTGGGAGCGATCCGGGGAGCTGTTTTTT. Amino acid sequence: CASSWERSGELFF.

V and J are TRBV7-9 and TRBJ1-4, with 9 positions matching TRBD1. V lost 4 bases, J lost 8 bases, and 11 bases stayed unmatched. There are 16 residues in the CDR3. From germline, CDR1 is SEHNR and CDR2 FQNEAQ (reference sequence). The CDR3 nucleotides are TGTGCCAGCAGCTCCGGGACAGGGCTACTTGACGAAAAACTGTTTTTT. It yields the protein CASSSGTGLLDEKLFF.

DNA of the CDR3: TGTGCCCGGGGGACAGATTCCGTTGAAAAACTGTTTTTT. Translating gives CARGTDSVEKLFF. The V and J genes are TRBV30 and TRBJ1-4; 7 bases match TRBD1. CDR3 length: 13 amino acids. Germline-derived CDR1 and CDR2 are GTSNPN and SVGIG (reference sequence). Germline trimming cut 8 bases from V and 7 bases from J; bases unmatched to any gene: 10.

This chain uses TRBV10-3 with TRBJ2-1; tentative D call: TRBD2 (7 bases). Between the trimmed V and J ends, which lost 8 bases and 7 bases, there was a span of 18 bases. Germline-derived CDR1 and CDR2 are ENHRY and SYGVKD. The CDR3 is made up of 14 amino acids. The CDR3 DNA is TGTGCCATCGGTTCTGGCGGGGGCAGGAATGAGCAGTTCTTC. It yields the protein CAIGSGGGRNEQFF.

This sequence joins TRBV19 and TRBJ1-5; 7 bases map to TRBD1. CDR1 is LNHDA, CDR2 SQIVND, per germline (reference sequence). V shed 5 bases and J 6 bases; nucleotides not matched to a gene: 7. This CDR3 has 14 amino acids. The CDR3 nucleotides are TGTGCCAGTAGTGGCAGGGGGATAAGTCAGCCCCAGCATTTT. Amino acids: CASSGRGISQPQHF.

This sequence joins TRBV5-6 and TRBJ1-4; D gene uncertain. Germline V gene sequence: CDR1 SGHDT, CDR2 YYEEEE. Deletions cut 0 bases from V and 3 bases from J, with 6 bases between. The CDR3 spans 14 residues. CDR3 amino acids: CASSLAGANEKLFF. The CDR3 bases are TGTGCCAGCAGCTTGGCCGGGGCTAATGAAAAACTGTTTTTT.

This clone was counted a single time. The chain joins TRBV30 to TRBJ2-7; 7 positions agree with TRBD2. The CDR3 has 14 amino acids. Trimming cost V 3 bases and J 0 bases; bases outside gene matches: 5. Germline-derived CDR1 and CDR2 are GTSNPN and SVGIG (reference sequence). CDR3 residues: CAWRLGGSSYEQYF. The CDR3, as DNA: TGTGCCTGGAGGTTGGGGGGGAGCTCCTACGAGCAGTACTTC.

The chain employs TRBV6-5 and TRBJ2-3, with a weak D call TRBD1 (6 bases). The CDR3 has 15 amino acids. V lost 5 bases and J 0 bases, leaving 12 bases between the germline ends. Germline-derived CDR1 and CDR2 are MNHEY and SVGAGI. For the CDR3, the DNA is TGTGCCAGCAGTCGGACAGCCGCTAGCACAGATACGCAGTATTTT. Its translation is CASSRTAASTDTQYF.

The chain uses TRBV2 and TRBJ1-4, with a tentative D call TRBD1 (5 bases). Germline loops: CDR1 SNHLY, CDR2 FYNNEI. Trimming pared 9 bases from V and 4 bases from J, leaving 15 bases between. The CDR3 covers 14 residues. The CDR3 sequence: CASTAGIGNEKLFF. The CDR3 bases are TGTGCCAGTACCGCAGGGATCGGTAATGAAAAACTGTTTTTT.

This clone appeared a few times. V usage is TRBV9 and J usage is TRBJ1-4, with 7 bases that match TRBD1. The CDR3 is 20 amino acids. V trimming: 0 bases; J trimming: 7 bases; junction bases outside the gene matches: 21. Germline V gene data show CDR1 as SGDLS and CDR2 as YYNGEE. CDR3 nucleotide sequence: TGTGCCAGCAGCGTAGATGCTCGGGACTCGGAAGGGGGCGTGGGTGAAAAACTGTTTTTT. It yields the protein CASSVDARDSEGGVGEKLFF.